A selection of T cell receptor beta chains follows, all from one sample in a study of identical twins. TCRdb re-analysed the 5' RACE reads in MiXCR, keeping a single row per CDR3 protein. There are over 600,000 distinct CDR3 sequences in the sample; 21% occur only once, and roughly 4% lies in the top ten. The same sample was also used in a study of T cells expressing NK-cell markers.

What was sequenced was PBMCs. These receptor sequences come from a woman between 18 and 29 years old in good health. Both conserved end residues are part of each CDR3. Fields, in order: CDR3 DNA, CDR3 protein, V gene, D gene, J gene, CDR3 length, clone size. The D gene is left open where the match is weak. Expanded clones get a size class; other rows say once, few or many, or leave the size out.

TGTGCCAGCGGGGGACAGGCTTACGAGCAGTACTTC,CASGGQAYEQYF,TRBV7-9,TRBD1,TRBJ2-7,12,few
TGTGCCAGCAAGAAGGTGTCGGAGACCCAGTACTTC,CASKKVSETQYF,TRBV12-3/TRBV12-4,.,TRBJ2-5,12,.
TGCAGCGGGGGGCCCTGGACCACCGTCAATGAGCAGTTCTTC,CSGGPWTTVNEQFF,TRBV29-1,.,TRBJ2-1,14,few
TGTGCCAGCAGCGCCCGGACTAGCACAGAGACCCAGTACTTC,CASSARTSTETQYF,TRBV7-2,TRBD2,TRBJ2-5,14,.
TGCAGTGCTAGCGACAGATTTAACTATGGCTACACCTTC,CSASDRFNYGYTF,TRBV20-1,.,TRBJ1-2,13,.
TGTGCCACCAGCAGAGATGAACGGGAGACCCAGTACTTC,CATSRDERETQYF,TRBV15,.,TRBJ2-5,13,many
TGTGCCAGCAGTGTTAGCGGGGGAGGGTCTAGCACAGATACGCAGTATTTT,CASSVSGGGSSTDTQYF,TRBV6-1,TRBD2,TRBJ2-3,17,few
TGCAGTGCTAGCTCCAGCGGGGGTGGGAATGAGCAGTTCTTC,CSASSSGGGNEQFF,TRBV20-1,TRBD2,TRBJ2-1,14,many
TGTGCCAGCAGTTTATTCGGTGGATGGAATGGCTACACCTTC,CASSLFGGWNGYTF,TRBV12-3/TRBV12-4,.,TRBJ1-2,14,.
TGTGCCAGCAGTGTGGCAGCCGCGGATACGCAGTATTTT,CASSVAAADTQYF,TRBV2,.,TRBJ2-3,13,few
TGTGCCAGCAGTCCTTGGGACAGCAACTATGGCTACACCTTC,CASSPWDSNYGYTF,TRBV27,TRBD1,TRBJ1-2,14,many
TGTGCCAGCAGCTTGTCGGGACAGGGGGTCAATGAGCAGTTCTTC,CASSLSGQGVNEQFF,TRBV5-6,TRBD1,TRBJ2-1,15,.
TGTGCCACCATGGAAGCGGGGGGATACACCGGGGAGCTGTTTTTT,CATMEAGGYTGELFF,TRBV10-3,TRBD2,TRBJ2-2,15,many
TGCGCCAGCAGCTTTTCACAGGGTCCCTACGAGCAGTACTTC,CASSFSQGPYEQYF,TRBV5-1,.,TRBJ2-7,14,few
TGTGCCACCGGAGAGAGGGGCTCTGGAAACACCATATATTTT,CATGERGSGNTIYF,TRBV15,.,TRBJ1-3,14,many
TGCAGTGCTAGCCCGACGGTCTATGACTACACCTTC,CSASPTVYDYTF,TRBV20-1,.,TRBJ1-2,12,many
TGCAGTGCTGGAGCGGGGACCACAGATACGCAGTATTTT,CSAGAGTTDTQYF,TRBV20-1,TRBD2,TRBJ2-3,13,.
TGTGCCAGCAGCGCCGAAGGGGGGACACCGCGGGGAGAGCAGTACTTC,CASSAEGGTPRGEQYF,TRBV9,.,TRBJ2-7,16,few
TGTGCCAGCAGCTGGCCGTCGTCAGATACGCAGTATTTT,CASSWPSSDTQYF,TRBV14,.,TRBJ2-3,13,.
TGCAGTGCTAGCGGGGACTACCCCTCCTACGAGCAGTACTTC,CSASGDYPSYEQYF,TRBV20-1,TRBD2,TRBJ2-7,14,.
TGTGCCAGCAGTTTCGACGGCTACACCTTC,CASSFDGYTF,TRBV12-3/TRBV12-4,.,TRBJ1-2,10,.
TGCAGTGCTAGAGGCTGGGGCCCAACAGATACGCAGTATTTT,CSARGWGPTDTQYF,TRBV20-1,.,TRBJ2-3,14,.
TGTGCCACTCGACTAGCGGATAGCTCCTACGAGCAGTACTTC,CATRLADSSYEQYF,TRBV10-3,TRBD2,TRBJ2-7,14,few
TGTGCCATCGCGCAGGGAGGTCCCGGGGAGCTGTTTTTT,CAIAQGGPGELFF,TRBV10-3,.,TRBJ2-2,13,.
TGCGCCAGCAGTGAGAGGGCCTTCACCGGGGAGCTGTTTTTT,CASSERAFTGELFF,TRBV10-1,.,TRBJ2-2,14,.
TGTGCCAGCAGTCCACCGGGGACGGACTCCTACAATGAGCAGTTCTTC,CASSPPGTDSYNEQFF,TRBV12-3/TRBV12-4,.,TRBJ2-1,16,few
TGCAGTGCCGTGGCGGGGGACTCTGGGGCCAACGTCCTGACTTTC,CSAVAGDSGANVLTF,TRBV20-1,TRBD2,TRBJ2-6,15,.
TGCAGCGTTCTAGGCGGTTACGATACGCAGTATTTT,CSVLGGYDTQYF,TRBV29-1,.,TRBJ2-3,12,few
TGCGCCAGCAGCTTCACCCTTGAGGGGGATGAGCAGTTCTTC,CASSFTLEGDEQFF,TRBV5-1,.,TRBJ2-1,14,.
TGTGCCAGCAATGAATATACTGGCGATGGCTACACCTTC,CASNEYTGDGYTF,TRBV7-9,.,TRBJ1-2,13,.
TGTGCCATCAGGACGCGGAACCAAACTTTCAATGAGCAGTTCTTC,CAIRTRNQTFNEQFF,TRBV10-3,.,TRBJ2-1,15,.
TGCAGTGCCCACCACGGGACAGGGGGCTACACCTTC,CSAHHGTGGYTF,TRBV20-1,TRBD1,TRBJ1-2,12,many
TGCAGTGCTAGGGACAGGGAGTATAGCGAGCAGTACTTC,CSARDREYSEQYF,TRBV20-1,TRBD1,TRBJ2-7,13,.
TGCGCCAGCAGCCAAGATTTACGGACTAGCGGGGCGGGGCAGTACTTC,CASSQDLRTSGAGQYF,TRBV4-3,TRBD2,TRBJ2-7,16,few
TGTGCCAGCAGGGGTGGCGACAGGAAGAACACCGGGGAGCTGTTTTTT,CASRGGDRKNTGELFF,TRBV7-9,.,TRBJ2-2,16,once
TGTGCCAGCAGCTCCCTATCCTTCCAGGGTAGCGCGGATCAGCCCCAGCATTTT,CASSSLSFQGSADQPQHF,TRBV11-1,.,TRBJ1-5,18,many
TGTGCCACCAGCAGACCCCAAGCTAATCAGCCCCAGCATTTT,CATSRPQANQPQHF,TRBV15,.,TRBJ1-5,14,few
TGCAGTGCTAGAGACCCCCCGGGGGAGCAGTACTTC,CSARDPPGEQYF,TRBV20-1,.,TRBJ2-7,12,.
TGCGCCAGCAGCCAAGAACCCAGCGTCTACGAGCAGTACTTC,CASSQEPSVYEQYF,TRBV4-3,.,TRBJ2-7,14,.
TGCAGCGTTGGTCACGGCTCCTACGAGCAGTACTTC,CSVGHGSYEQYF,TRBV29-1,.,TRBJ2-7,12,.
TGCAGTGCTATTGTTGCGGCGAATTCACCCCTCCACTTT,CSAIVAANSPLHF,TRBV20-1,.,TRBJ1-6,13,few
TGTGCCAGCAGTTTATTTGTGGGGGACCATCTGACTGAAGCTTTCTTT,CASSLFVGDHLTEAFF,TRBV28,.,TRBJ1-1,16,few
TGCAGTGCCCGTAGCGGGAGAGGGTTCACAGATACGCAGTATTTT,CSARSGRGFTDTQYF,TRBV20-1,TRBD2,TRBJ2-3,15,many
TGTGCCAGCACCCAGGGTCAGGATCCTCCTTACTTC,CASTQGQDPPYF,TRBV7-9,.,TRBJ2-7,12,few
TGTGCCACCAGTCCCGGGAATAATCAGCCCCAGCATTTT,CATSPGNNQPQHF,TRBV24-1,.,TRBJ1-5,13,few
TGTGCCAGCAGTCCAGGGGTACTAGCTGTGCACATTCAGTACTTC,CASSPGVLAVHIQYF,TRBV12-3/TRBV12-4,.,TRBJ2-4,15,few
TGTGCTACCCGGGGGGACAGAAACGAGCAGTACTTC,CATRGDRNEQYF,TRBV6-5,.,TRBJ2-7,12,.
TGCAGTGCGACCGTGAATCCGAATGGCTACACCTTC,CSATVNPNGYTF,TRBV20-1,.,TRBJ1-2,12,.
TGCGCCAGCACCGTGACAGGGCGGACAGATACGCAGTATTTT,CASTVTGRTDTQYF,TRBV5-1,TRBD1,TRBJ2-3,14,.
TGCAGCGTTTCCGACACCACAACTAATGAAAAACTGTTTTTT,CSVSDTTTNEKLFF,TRBV29-1,.,TRBJ1-4,14,.
TGTGCCAGCAGGTTGAGGGCAGGACAAGAGACCCAGTACTTC,CASRLRAGQETQYF,TRBV5-5,.,TRBJ2-5,14,.
TGTGCCAGCACCCTCGGGAACTATGGCTACACCTTC,CASTLGNYGYTF,TRBV6-1,.,TRBJ1-2,12,few
TGTGCCAGCAGCGTAGAAGGTTGGGGGGAGGGAGGTGAGCAGTTCTTC,CASSVEGWGEGGEQFF,TRBV9,TRBD2,TRBJ2-1,16,.
TGCGCCAGCAGCAGCACAGGGGACCCCTATGGCTACACCTTC,CASSSTGDPYGYTF,TRBV5-1,TRBD1,TRBJ1-2,14,once
TGCGCCAGCAGCAGATTCTCTGGGAGCTCCTACAATGAGCAGTTCTTC,CASSRFSGSSYNEQFF,TRBV5-1,.,TRBJ2-1,16,many